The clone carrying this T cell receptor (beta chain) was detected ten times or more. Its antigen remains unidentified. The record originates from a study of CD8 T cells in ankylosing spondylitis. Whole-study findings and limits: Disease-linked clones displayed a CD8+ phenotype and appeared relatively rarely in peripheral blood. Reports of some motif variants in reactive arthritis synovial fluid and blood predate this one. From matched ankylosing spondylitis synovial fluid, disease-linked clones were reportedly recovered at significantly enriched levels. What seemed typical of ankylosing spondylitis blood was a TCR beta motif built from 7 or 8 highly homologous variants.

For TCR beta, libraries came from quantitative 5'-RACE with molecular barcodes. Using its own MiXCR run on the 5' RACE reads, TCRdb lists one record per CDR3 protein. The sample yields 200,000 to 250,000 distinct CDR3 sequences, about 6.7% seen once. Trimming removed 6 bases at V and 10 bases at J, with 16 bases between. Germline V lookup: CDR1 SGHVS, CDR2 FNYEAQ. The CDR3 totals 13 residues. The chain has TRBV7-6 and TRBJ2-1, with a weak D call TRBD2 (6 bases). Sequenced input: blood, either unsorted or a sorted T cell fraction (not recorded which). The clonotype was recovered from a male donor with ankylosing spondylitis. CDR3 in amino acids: CASSLSGVGEQFF. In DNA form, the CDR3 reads TGTGCCAGCAGTCTTAGCGGAGTGGGGGAGCAGTTCTTC.